This TCR beta chain comes out of a study of vaccination effects on CD4 cells after COVID-19. Comment on this clone: Its target is unknown.

Scientists isolated CD4+ T cells after a roughly ten-day culture period ended. Profiled with immunoSEQ multiplex PCR; TCRdb holds only in-frame clones, not every one. Of tens of thousands of clones listed, about 67% are singletons. The V gene end was trimmed by 3 bases and the J gene end by 10 bases; junction bases not matched to a gene: 18. Germline CDR1 MGHDK, CDR2 SYGVNS. This CDR3 spans 17 amino acids. The specimen comprised CD4+ T cells from PBMCs cultured without peptide, sampled before COVID-19 vaccination. This receptor was obtained from a human donor who received a COVID-19 vaccine. The genes are TRBV25-1 and TRBJ2-1; 7 bases fit TRBD1. CDR3 region: CASSESRGLASRMEQFF. CDR3 nucleotide sequence: TGTGCCAGCAGTGAGAGTAGGGGGCTAGCCAGTAGGATGGAGCAGTTCTTC.